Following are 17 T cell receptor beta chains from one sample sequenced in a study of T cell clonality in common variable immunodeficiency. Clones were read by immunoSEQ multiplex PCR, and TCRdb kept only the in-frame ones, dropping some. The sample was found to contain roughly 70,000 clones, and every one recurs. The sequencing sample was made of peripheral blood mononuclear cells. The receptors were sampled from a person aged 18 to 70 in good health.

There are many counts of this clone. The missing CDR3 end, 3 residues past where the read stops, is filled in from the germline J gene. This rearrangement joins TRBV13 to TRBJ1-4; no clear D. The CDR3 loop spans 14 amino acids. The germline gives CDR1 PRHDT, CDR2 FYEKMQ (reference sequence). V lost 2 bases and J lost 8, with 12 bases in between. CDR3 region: CASSLRGLHEKLFF. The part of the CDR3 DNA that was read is TGTGCCAGCAGCTTAAGAGGTCTCCACGAAAAA.

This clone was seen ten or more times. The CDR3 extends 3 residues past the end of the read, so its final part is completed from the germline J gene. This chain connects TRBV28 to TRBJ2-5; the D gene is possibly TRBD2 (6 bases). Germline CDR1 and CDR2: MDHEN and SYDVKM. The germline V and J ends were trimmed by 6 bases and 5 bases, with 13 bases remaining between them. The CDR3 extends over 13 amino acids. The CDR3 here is CASSRGLWETQYF. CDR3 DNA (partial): TGTGCCAGCAGCCGGGGACTCTGGGAGACC. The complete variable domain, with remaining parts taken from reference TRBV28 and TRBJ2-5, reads DVKVTQSSRYLVKRTGEKVFLECVQDMDHENMFWYRQDPGLGLRLIYFSYDVKMKEKGDIPEGYSVSREKKERFSLILESASTNQTSMYLCASSRGLWETQYFGPGTRLLVL.

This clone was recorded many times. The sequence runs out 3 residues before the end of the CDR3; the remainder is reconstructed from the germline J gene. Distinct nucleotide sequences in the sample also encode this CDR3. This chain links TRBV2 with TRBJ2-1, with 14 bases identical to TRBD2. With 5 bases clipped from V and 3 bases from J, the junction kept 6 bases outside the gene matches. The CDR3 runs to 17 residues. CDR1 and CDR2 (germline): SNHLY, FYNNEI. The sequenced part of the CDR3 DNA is TGTGCCAGCAGTTACTCGGGACTAGCGGGAGTCTACAATGAG. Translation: CASSYSGLAGVYNE. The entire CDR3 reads CASSYSGLAGVYNEQFF.

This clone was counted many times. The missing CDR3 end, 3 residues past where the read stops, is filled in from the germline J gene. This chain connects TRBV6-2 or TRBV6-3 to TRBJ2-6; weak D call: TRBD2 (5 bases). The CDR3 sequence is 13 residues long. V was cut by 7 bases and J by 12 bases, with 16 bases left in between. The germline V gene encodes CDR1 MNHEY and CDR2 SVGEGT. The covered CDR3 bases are TGTGCCAGCAACAGCCGGGCCCGGGGCGTC. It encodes CASNSRARGV. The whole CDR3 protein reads CASNSRARGVLTF.

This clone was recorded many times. The CDR3 here is CASSLGQQNSPLHF. The covered CDR3 bases are TGTGCCAGCAGCTTGGGACAGCAAAATTCACCC. The chain links TRBV5-4 to TRBJ1-6; D possibly corresponds to TRBD1 (5 bases). Sequencing ends 3 residues short of the CDR3 end; the germline J gene provides the rest. Germline values: CDR1 SGHNT, CDR2 YYREEE (reference sequence). The CDR3 runs 14 residues. Trimming shortened V by 0 bases and J by 7 bases, and 8 bases separated the two germline ends.

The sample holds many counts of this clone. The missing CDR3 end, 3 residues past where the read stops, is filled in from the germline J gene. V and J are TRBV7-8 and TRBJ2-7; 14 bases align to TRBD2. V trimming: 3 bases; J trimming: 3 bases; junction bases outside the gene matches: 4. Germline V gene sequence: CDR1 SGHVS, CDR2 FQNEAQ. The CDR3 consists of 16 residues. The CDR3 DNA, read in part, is TGTGCCAGCAGCTTGGGACTAGCGGGAGTTCTCTACGAG. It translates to CASSLGLAGVLYE. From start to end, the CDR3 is CASSLGLAGVLYEQYF. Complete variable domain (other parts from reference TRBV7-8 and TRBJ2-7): GAGVSQSPRYKVAKRGQDVALRCDPISGHVSLFWYQQALGQGPEFLTYFQNEAQLDKSGLPSDRFFAERPEGSVSTLKIQRTQQEDSAVYLCASSLGLAGVLYEQYFGPGTRLTVT.

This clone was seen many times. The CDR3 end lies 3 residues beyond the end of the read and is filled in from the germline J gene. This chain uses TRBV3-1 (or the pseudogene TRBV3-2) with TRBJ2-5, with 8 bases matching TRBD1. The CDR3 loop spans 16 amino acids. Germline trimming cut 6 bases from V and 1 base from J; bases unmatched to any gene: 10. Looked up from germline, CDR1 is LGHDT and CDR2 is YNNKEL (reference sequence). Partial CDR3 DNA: TGTGCCAGCAGTTTTGGACAGGGTGGGTTCCAAGAGACC. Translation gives CASSFGQGGFQET. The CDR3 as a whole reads CASSFGQGGFQETQYF.

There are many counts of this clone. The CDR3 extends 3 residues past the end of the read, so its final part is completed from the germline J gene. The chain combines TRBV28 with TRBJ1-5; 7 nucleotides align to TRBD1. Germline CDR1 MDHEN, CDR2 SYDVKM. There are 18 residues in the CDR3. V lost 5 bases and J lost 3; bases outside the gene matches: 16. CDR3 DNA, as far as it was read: TGTGCCAGCAGTCTATCTGGAACAGGGGATCGGAACAATCAGCCC. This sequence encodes CASSLSGTGDRNNQP. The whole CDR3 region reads CASSLSGTGDRNNQPQHF.

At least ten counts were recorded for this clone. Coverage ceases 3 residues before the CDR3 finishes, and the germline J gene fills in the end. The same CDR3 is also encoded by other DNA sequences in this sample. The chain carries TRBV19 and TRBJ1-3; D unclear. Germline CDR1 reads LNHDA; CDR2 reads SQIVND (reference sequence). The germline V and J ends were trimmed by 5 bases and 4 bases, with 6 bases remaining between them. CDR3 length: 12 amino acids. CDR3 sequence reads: CASSHRGNTIYF. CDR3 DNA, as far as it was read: TGTGCCAGTAGTCACAGAGGAAACACC.

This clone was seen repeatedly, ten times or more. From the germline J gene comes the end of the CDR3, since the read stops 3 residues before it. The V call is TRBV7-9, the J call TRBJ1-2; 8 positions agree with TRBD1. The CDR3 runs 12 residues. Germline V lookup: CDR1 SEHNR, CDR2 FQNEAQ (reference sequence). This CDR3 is CASIDRGFGYTF. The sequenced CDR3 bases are TGTGCCAGCATAGACAGGGGATTCGGC.

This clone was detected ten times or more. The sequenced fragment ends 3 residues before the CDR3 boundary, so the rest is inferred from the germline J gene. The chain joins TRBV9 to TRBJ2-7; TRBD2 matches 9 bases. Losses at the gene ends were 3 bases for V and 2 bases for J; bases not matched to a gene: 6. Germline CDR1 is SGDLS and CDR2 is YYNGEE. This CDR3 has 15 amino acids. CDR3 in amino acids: CASSALTSGPYEQYF. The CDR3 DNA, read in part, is TGTGCCAGCAGCGCCCTGACTAGCGGCCCCTACGAG.

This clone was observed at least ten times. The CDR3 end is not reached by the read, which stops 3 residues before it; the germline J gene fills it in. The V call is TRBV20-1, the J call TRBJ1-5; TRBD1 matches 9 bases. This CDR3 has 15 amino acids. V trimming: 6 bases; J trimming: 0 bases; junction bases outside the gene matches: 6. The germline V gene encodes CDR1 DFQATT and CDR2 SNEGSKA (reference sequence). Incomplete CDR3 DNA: TGCAGTGCAAAACCGGGACAGGGTAGCAATCAGCCC. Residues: CSAKPGQGSNQP. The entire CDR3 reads CSAKPGQGSNQPQHF.

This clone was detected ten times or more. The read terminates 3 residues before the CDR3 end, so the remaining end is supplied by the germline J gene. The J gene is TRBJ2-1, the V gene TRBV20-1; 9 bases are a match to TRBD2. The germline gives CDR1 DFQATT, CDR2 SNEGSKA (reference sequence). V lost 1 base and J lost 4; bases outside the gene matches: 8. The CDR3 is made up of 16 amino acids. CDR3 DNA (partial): TGCAGTGCTAGAGGCGGAGCGGGGGGTGGATACAATGAG. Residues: CSARGGAGGGYNE. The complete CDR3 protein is CSARGGAGGGYNEQFF.

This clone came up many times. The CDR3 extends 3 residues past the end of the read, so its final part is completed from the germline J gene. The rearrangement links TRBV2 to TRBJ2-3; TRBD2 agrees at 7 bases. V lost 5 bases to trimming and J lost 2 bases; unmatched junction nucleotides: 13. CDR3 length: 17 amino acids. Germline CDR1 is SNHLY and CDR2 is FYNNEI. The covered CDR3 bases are TGTGCCAGCAGTCCTAGTAGGCTAGCGGTTTCCACAGATACG. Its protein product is CASSPSRLAVSTDT. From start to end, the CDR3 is CASSPSRLAVSTDTQYF.

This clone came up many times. CDR3 DNA, as far as it was read: TGTGCCAGTAGTATTTTGGGGGGGGCCACCTACAATGAG. Its translation: CASSILGGATYNE. The whole CDR3 sequence reads CASSILGGATYNEQFF. The genes are TRBV19 and TRBJ2-1; D perhaps matches TRBD2 (7 bases). Read coverage stops 3 residues before the CDR3 terminus; the germline J gene supplies the remainder. Trimming left V 3 bases short and J 2 bases short, with 14 bases between. The germline V gene encodes CDR1 LNHDA and CDR2 SQIVND (reference sequence). The CDR3 contains 16 residues.

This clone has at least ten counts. The DNA read from the CDR3 is TGTGCCAGCAGTGAATCCTTAGGGTGGAGGGAGACC. Encoded protein: CASSESLGWRET. The full CDR3 protein is CASSESLGWRETQYF. This chain connects TRBV2 to TRBJ2-5; possibly TRBD2 for D (5 bases). The DNA ends 3 residues before the CDR3 does, and the rest of the CDR3 is filled in from the germline J gene. Trimming removed 2 bases from V and 5 bases from J, with 15 bases in between. Germline V gene sequence: CDR1 SNHLY, CDR2 FYNNEI. The CDR3 extends over 15 amino acids.

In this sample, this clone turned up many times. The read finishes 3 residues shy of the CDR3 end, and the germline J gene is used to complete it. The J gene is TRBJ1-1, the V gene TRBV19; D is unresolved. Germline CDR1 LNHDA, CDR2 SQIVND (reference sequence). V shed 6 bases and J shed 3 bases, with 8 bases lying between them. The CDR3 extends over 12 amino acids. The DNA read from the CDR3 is TGTGCCAGTAGACCAGGAGACACTGAA. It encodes CASRPGDTE. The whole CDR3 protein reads CASRPGDTEAFF.